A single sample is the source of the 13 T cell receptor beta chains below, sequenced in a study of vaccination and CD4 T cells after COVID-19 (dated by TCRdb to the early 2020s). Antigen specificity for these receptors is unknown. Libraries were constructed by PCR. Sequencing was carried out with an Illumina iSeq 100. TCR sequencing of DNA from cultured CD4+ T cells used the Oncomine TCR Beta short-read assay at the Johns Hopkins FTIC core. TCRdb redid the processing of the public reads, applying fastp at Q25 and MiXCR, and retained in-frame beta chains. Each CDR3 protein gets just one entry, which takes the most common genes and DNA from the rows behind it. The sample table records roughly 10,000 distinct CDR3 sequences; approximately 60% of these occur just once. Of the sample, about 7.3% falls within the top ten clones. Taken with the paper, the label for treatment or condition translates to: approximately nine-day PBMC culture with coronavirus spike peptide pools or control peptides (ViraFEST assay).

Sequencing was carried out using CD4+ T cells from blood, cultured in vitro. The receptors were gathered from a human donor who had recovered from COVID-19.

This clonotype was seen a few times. The CDR3 nucleotides read TGTGCCTGGAGTGTACCGGGGACAGGGAAATCACCCCTCCACTTT. This encodes CAWSVPGTGKSPLHF. V and J are TRBV30 and TRBJ1-6, with 9 nucleotides matching TRBD1. The ends lost 0 bases at V and 10 bases at J; junction bases unmatched: 7. This CDR3 is built from 15 residues. Germline loops: CDR1 GTSNPN, CDR2 SVGIG (reference sequence).

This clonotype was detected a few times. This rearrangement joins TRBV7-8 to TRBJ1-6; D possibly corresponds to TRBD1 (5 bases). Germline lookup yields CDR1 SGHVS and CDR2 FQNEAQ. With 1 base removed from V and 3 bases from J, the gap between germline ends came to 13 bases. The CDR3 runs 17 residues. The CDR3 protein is CASSLGWGGGYNSPLHF. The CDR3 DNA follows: TGTGCCAGCAGCTTAGGGTGGGGGGGTGGCTATAATTCACCCCTCCACTTT.

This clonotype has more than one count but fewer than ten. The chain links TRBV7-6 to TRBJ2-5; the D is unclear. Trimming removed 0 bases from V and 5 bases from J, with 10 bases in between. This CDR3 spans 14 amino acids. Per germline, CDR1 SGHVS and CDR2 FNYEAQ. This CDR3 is CASSLAGSGETQYF. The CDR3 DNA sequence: TGTGCCAGCAGCTTAGCCGGGTCCGGGGAGACCCAGTACTTC.

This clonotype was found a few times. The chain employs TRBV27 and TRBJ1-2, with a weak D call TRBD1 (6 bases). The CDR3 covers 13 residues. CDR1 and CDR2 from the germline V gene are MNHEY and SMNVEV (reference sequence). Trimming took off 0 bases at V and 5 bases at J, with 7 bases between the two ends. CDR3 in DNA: TGTGCCAGCAGTTTATCAGGGGGGTATGGCTACACCTTC. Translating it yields CASSLSGGYGYTF.

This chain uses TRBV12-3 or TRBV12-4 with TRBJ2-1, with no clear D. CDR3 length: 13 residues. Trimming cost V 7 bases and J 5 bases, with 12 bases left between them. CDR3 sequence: CASIRTGNNEQFF. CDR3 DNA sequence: TGTGCCAGCATCCGTACTGGGAACAATGAGCAGTTCTTC.

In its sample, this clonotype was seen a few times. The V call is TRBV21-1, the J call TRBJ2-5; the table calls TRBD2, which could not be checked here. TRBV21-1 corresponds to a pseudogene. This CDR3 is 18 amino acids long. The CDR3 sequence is CASSPRTHRVRARETQYF. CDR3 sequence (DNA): TGTGCCAGCAGCCCCCGGACGCACAGGGTGAGGGCCAGGGAGACCCAGTACTTC.

CDR3 sequence (DNA): TGCAGTGCGGAAAGACAGGGCAGGGCTTTGAACACTGAAGCTTTCTTT. It yields the protein CSAERQGRALNTEAFF. V and J are TRBV20-1 and TRBJ1-1; TRBD1 matches at 7 bases. The CDR3 runs 16 residues. V dropped 6 bases and J dropped 0; count of bases not matched to a gene: 13. Germline V gene sequence: CDR1 DFQATT, CDR2 SNEGSKA (reference sequence).

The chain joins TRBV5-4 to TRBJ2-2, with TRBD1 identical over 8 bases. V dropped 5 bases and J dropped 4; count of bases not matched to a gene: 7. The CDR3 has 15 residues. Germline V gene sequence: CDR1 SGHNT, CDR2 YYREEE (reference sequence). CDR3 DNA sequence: TGTGCCAGCAGTCTACAGGGGGGATTCACCGGGGAGCTGTTTTTT. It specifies CASSLQGGFTGELFF.

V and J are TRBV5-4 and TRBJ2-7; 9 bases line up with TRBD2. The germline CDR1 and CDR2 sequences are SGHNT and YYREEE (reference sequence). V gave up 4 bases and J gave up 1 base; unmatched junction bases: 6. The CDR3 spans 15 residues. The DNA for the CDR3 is TGTGCCAGCAGCCGGGAGGGACTAGCATCCTACGAGCAGTACTTC. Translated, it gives CASSREGLASYEQYF.

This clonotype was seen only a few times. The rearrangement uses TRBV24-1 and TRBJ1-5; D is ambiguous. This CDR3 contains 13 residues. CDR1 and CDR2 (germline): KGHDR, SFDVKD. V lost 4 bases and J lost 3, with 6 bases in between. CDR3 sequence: CATSDRLNQPQHF. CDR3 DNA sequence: TGTGCCACCAGTGACAGGCTCAATCAGCCCCAGCATTTT.

The CDR3, as DNA: TGTGCCAGCAGTTATGGGACAGCCTTTTCCTACGAGCAGTACTTC. Its translation is CASSYGTAFSYEQYF. This rearrangement joins TRBV12-3 or TRBV12-4 to TRBJ2-7, with 7 bases that match TRBD1. J lost 1 base, V lost 4 bases, and 7 bases had no gene match. The CDR3 spans 15 residues.

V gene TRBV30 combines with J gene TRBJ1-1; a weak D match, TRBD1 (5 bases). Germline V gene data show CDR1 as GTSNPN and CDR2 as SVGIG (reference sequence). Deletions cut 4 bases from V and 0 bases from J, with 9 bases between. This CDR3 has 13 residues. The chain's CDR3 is CAWKTVLNTEAFF. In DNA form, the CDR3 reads TGTGCCTGGAAGACAGTACTGAACACTGAAGCTTTCTTT.

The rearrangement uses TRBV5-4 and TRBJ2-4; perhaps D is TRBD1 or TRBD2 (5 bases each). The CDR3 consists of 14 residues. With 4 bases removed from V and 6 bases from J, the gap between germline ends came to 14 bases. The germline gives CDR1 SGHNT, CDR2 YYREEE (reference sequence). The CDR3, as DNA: TGTGCCAGCAGCCGAGAAGGGACCCGAAACATTCAGTACTTC. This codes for CASSREGTRNIQYF.